This T cell receptor beta chain was identified in a study of blood T cell repertoires in COVID-19. Here immunoSEQ multiplex PCR was the method, and the copy in TCRdb shows in-frame clones only, minus some. Of more than 110,000 clones detected, 65% to 85% appear once; the ten largest clones hold 3% to 5%. The CDR3 loop spans 15 amino acids. The V end lost 4 bases, the J end lost 13 bases, and 20 bases lay between the germline ends. The germline V gene has CDR1 SGHDN and CDR2 FVKESK. The rearrangement links TRBV14 to TRBJ1-6; TRBD1 might be the D (5 bases). Sequencing was done on a sample of peripheral blood. This TCR came from an older woman with acute or convalescent COVID-19. The DNA of the CDR3 is TGTGCCAGCAGCCCCCTGGGAGGGGCGAACGGGCCCCTCCACTTT. Its translation is CASSPLGGANGPLHF.